Given below is one T cell receptor beta chain in context. No antigen is known for it. Collection occurred without any documented infections or immune events in donors. Germline CDR1 SQVTM, CDR2 ANQGSEA. The CDR3 has 13 amino acids. V lost 4 bases and J lost 2, with 11 bases in between. The sample originates from a study of identifying expanded T cells in peripheral blood. The study, taken as a whole, reports: Differentially abundant clones: roughly 1.2 between replicates, roughly 16 at roughly 15 days, more than 18 at four. Roughly 2-week clone count variance significantly increased as total template count grew.

The assay was immunoSEQ multiplex PCR, and TCRdb's table has in-frame clones only and misses some. Of 81,000 or so clones in the sample, around 83% are singletons; the top ten hold around 20%. The chain is built from TRBV29-1 and TRBJ1-2, with D unresolved. The sequence derives from a person between 18 and 75 years old in good health. The sequencing input was blood. CDR3 protein: CSVARARNYGYTF. The CDR3 DNA is TGCAGCGTTGCCCGGGCAAGGAACTATGGCTACACCTTC.